The clone carrying this TCR beta chain was observed once. What it binds is unknown. This specimen comes from a study of cytomegalovirus exposure and HLA in healthy donors. Study outcomes and limitations: The number of N-insertions in an Asian-associated ancestry cluster was reportedly below the roughly 620-donor mean in a later analysis. Reports credit the classifier with highly specific, highly sensitive diagnosis of cytomegalovirus status. Later analysis demonstrated an association between a missense DCLRE1C variant and TCR beta V- and J-gene trimming.

The CDR3 has 14 residues. CDR1 and CDR2 (germline): SGHTA, FQGTGA. The V segment lost 5 bases and the J segment 7 bases; nucleotides outside the gene matches: 7. Amplification used 60 Vbeta primers and 13 Jbeta primers. Libraries were prepared by immunoSEQ multiplex PCR; TCRdb keeps only in-frame clonotypes and omits some of them. This table holds about 170,000 clones, 70% to 90% found once. This receptor was obtained from a girl aged 5-17 years in good health and CMV-seropositive. The specimen was PBMCs. This chain links TRBV7-3 with TRBJ1-2; 10 bases map to TRBD1. The CDR3, as DNA: TGTGCCAGCAGCGCGACAGGGGGCGGATCTGGCTACACCTTC. Protein sequence: CASSATGGGSGYTF.